This TCR beta chain was identified in a study of response to subunit inactivated influenza vaccine. Points from the study as a whole: The authors suggested that few new T cells are recruited per seasonal influenza vaccination.

J gave up 6 bases and V 4 bases, and 15 bases lay outside the gene matches. CDR3 length: 17 residues. The germline CDR1 and CDR2 sequences are SGHRS and YFSETQ. TCRdb re-derived calls from the RT-PCR reads in MiXCR, one entry per CDR3 protein. The sample consists of a few hundred thousand distinct CDR3 sequences, around 7.7% of them appearing once. Worth noting for this clonotype: Antigen unknown.

Source: PBMCs from blood, taken 23 to 25 months after vaccination. V gene TRBV5-1 combines with J gene TRBJ2-1, with TRBD2 matching over 8 bases. The clonotype was recovered from a man aged 50-75 years who received an inactivated influenza vaccine. In DNA, the CDR3 is TGCGCCAGCAGCGCCCGGAAAACTAGCGGTTCCGTCAATGAGCAGTTCTTC. Amino acids: CASSARKTSGSVNEQFF. The entire variable domain, with the rest obtained from reference TRBV5-1 and TRBJ2-1, is as follows: KAGVTQTPRYLIKTRGQQVTLSCSPISGHRSVSWYQQTPGQGLQFLFEYFSETQRNKGNFPGRFSGRQFSNSRSEMNVSTLELGDSALYLCASSARKTSGSVNEQFFGPGTRLTVL.